This TCR beta chain stems from a study of CD8 T cells in Susac syndrome. It was negative isolation that provided the CD8+ and CD4+ T cells, whereas TEMRA cells were enriched by FACS. The RNA input was roughly 0.5 to 1 ug, and it was reverse transcribed with random hexamers. TCRdb re-derived calls from the immunoSEQ multiplex PCR reads in MiXCR, one entry per CDR3 protein. The repertoire consists of 100,000 to 150,000 distinct CDR3 sequences, with 80% to 95% occurring once and the leading ten covering roughly 0.32%. This CDR3 spans 11 amino acids. Germline values: CDR1 LNHDA, CDR2 SQIVND (reference sequence). The germline V and J ends were trimmed by 5 bases and 8 bases, with 7 bases remaining between them.

The chain has TRBV19 and TRBJ2-4; possible D gene TRBD1, 6 bases. The specimen was CD8+ T cells from PBMCs. The clonotype comes from a human donor with multiple sclerosis. CDR3 sequence reads: CASSPGDIQYF. The CDR3 region has the DNA TGTGCCAGTAGTCCAGGGGACATTCAGTACTTC.